A selection of T cell receptor beta chains follows, all from one sample in a study of identical twins. TCRdb ran MiXCR on the 5' RACE reads and lists one entry per CDR3 protein. The data show more than 600,000 distinct CDR3 sequences, with approximately 18% seen just once and about 12% held by the top ten. These sequences were also reported in another study, on T cells expressing NK-cell markers.

Material for sequencing was PBMCs. The receptors were sampled from a woman aged 18-30 years in good health. Both conserved end residues are part of each CDR3.

j_call	v_call	cdr3_aa
TRBJ1-2	TRBV6-1	CASSEGPGTAYGYTF
TRBJ2-6	TRBV5-6	CASSFAGANVLTF
TRBJ2-7	TRBV9	CASSVDAGAGLEQYF
TRBJ1-2	TRBV9	CASSNQGTGGGYTF
TRBJ2-5	TRBV27	CASSPLGLAQETQYF
TRBJ2-7	TRBV5-1	CASTRDRSEEQYF
TRBJ1-3	TRBV21-1	CASSKQGGNTIYF
TRBJ2-5	TRBV27	CASSDPGGNRETQYF
TRBJ1-1	TRBV6-1	CASTSGEAFF
TRBJ2-1	TRBV7-8	CASSLHGDRDSYNEQFF
TRBJ2-2	TRBV6-5	CASSYSWTGLANTGELFF
TRBJ2-1	TRBV20-1	CSARSPPREQFF
TRBJ2-1	TRBV7-2	CASSLEAEVSQFF
TRBJ2-2	TRBV24-1	CATSMGQGTGELFF
TRBJ2-3	TRBV6-2/TRBV6-3	CASSWRGARGDTQYF
TRBJ2-6	TRBV12-3/TRBV12-4	CASSSLDRSGANVLTF
TRBJ2-7	TRBV5-1	CASSLAGGGAYYEQYF
TRBJ2-1	TRBV25-1	CASSIDGHNEQFF
TRBJ2-4	TRBV3-1	CASTQGGTKNIQYF
TRBJ2-4	TRBV20-1	CSATRLGGKNIQYF
TRBJ1-1	TRBV12-3/TRBV12-4	CASSFIQGTEAFF
TRBJ2-3	TRBV5-1	CASSPSSAVTQYF
TRBJ1-1	TRBV12-3/TRBV12-4	CASPGGAAGTEAFF
TRBJ2-7	TRBV10-3	CAIRAGGSTYEQYF
TRBJ2-1	TRBV7-2	CASSSWTTTYNEQFF
TRBJ1-3	TRBV7-6	CASSLERISGNTIYF
TRBJ2-1	TRBV18	CASSPNDRGITYNEQFF
TRBJ2-7	TRBV11-2	CASSLRWTGPSYEQYF
TRBJ2-2	TRBV6-2/TRBV6-3	CASSGRVTGELFF
TRBJ2-7	TRBV7-6	CASSLGGTGGFNEQYF
TRBJ2-5	TRBV7-2	CASTAAGYERETQYF
TRBJ1-1	TRBV20-1	CSASETDRGEAFF
TRBJ2-7	TRBV7-9	CASSSRDYHYEQYF
TRBJ2-5	TRBV29-1	CSVEDRGQETQYF
TRBJ2-1	TRBV6-8	CASSYQQGQFF
TRBJ2-7	TRBV7-9	CASSLVPGQSPPSEQYF
TRBJ2-2	TRBV20-1	CSARDRVDRVNTGELFF
TRBJ2-3	TRBV9	CASSPRLAGGPEDTQYF
TRBJ2-3	TRBV7-9	CASSFAGGATDTQYF
TRBJ2-4	TRBV6-5	CATRSSTGADGGNIQYF
TRBJ2-5	TRBV5-6	CASILSGGPQETQYF
TRBJ2-2	TRBV15	CATSIRLFTGELFF